This TCR beta chain was observed in a study of T cell changes during pregnancy in multiple sclerosis. Clones were read by immunoSEQ multiplex PCR, and TCRdb kept only the in-frame ones, dropping some. The table has 35,000 or so clones, 88% seen once; the top ten hold 1.2%. Germline trimming cut 1 base from V and 6 bases from J; bases unmatched to any gene: 12. The germline gives CDR1 SGHVS, CDR2 FQNEAQ. This CDR3 is built from 18 residues. Sample: CD4+ T cells from peripheral blood mononuclear cells, taken before pregnancy. The chain uses TRBV7-8 and TRBJ2-4; 10 nucleotides match TRBD2. This sequence originates from a female donor with multiple sclerosis, enrolled in a pregnancy study. In DNA form, the CDR3 reads TGTGCCAGCAGCTTAGAAAGCGGGAGGGTTGGTGATAGAAACATTCAGTACTTC. Its translation: CASSLESGRVGDRNIQYF.